A single sample is the source of the 27 T cell receptor delta chains below, sequenced in a study of gamma delta lymphoproliferative disorders and STAT genes. TCRdb called clones from the multiplex PCR reads again using CATT. The sample has over a thousand delta-chain clones, less than 3% seen once. Sequencing used genomic DNA taken from PBMCs of patients and controls. The sequencing sample was made of blood. These TCRs come from a human donor in good health.

The assigned J gene is TRDJ1, but the V gene is uncalled; whether TRDD3, the table's D call, matches the DNA was not checked. There are 20 residues in the CDR3. CDR3 sequence: CACDSMGLGGLGDYTDKLIF. CDR3 sequence (DNA): TGTGCCTGTGACTCGATGGGACTGGGGGGACTGGGGGATTACACCGATAAACTCATCTTT.

This clone was observed a few times. This DNA translates differently at residue 15 from the TCRdb protein, which is that of a much larger clone; a read error is likely, and the protein shown is the DNA's own translation. The chain uses TRDV1 and TRDJ1, with 10 positions matching TRDD3. The CDR3 sequence is 17 residues long. The germline V gene encodes CDR1 TSWWSYY and CDR2 QGS. CDR3 in amino acids: CALGSFYWGMYTDKHIF. The CDR3 region has the DNA TGTGCTCTTGGGTCCTTCTACTGGGGGATGTACACCGATAAACACATCTTT.

This clone was detected only a few times. In nucleotides, the CDR3 is TGTGCCTGCTTACCAGGTTACTGGGGGATAGTTGGTCACACCGATAAACTCATCTTT. Translating gives CACLPGYWGIVGHTDKLIF. The chain is built from TRDV2 and TRDJ1; 11 nucleotides align to TRDD3. The germline gives CDR1 GEAIGNYY, CDR2 EKD. The CDR3 totals 19 residues. V shed 7 bases, J shed 0 bases, and the junction held 18 bases outside the gene matches.

This clone is classed as large (0.1 to 1%). The same CDR3 can be traced to other DNA sequences in this sample. CDR3 nucleotides: TGTGCCTGTGACACCGTGAGGCTGGGGGATACGTACACCGATAAACTCATCTTT. This sequence encodes CACDTVRLGDTYTDKLIF. The chain couples TRDV2 to TRDJ1; 12 nucleotides line up with TRDD3. The CDR3 contains 18 residues. V dropped 0 bases and J dropped 0; count of bases not matched to a gene: 7. Germline values: CDR1 GEAIGNYY, CDR2 EKD.

Worth noting for this clone: One base separates it from a far larger clone, so it is likely a read error. Within the sample, other DNA sequences also encode this same CDR3. This chain uses TRDV2 with TRDJ1; a weak D match, TRDD3 (5 bases). V dropped 0 bases and J dropped 0 bases, with 22 bases sitting between them. Germline V gene data show CDR1 as GEAIGNYY and CDR2 as EKD. CDR3 length equals 19 residues. In DNA, the CDR3 is TGTGCCTGTGACACCCTCCTCCAAACTGGAGGAAGGTACACCGATAAACTCATCTTT. Its protein is CACDTLLQTGGRYTDKLIF.

As regards this clone: The protein recorded in TCRdb matches a much larger clone and deviates from this DNA's translation at residue 3, suggesting a read error; the protein here is obtained by translating the DNA. The genes are TRDV2 and TRDJ1, with D perhaps TRDD3 (5 bases). The germline gives CDR1 GEAIGNYY, CDR2 EKD. The CDR3 is made up of 18 amino acids. The CDR3 sequence is CARDTVPPRYSYTDKLIF. The CDR3, as DNA: TGTGCCCGTGACACCGTTCCGCCCCGATACTCGTACACCGATAAACTCATCTTT.

This clone was seen only a few times. TCRdb attributes to this sequence the protein of a much larger clone, which differs from the DNA translation at residue 7; a read error is likely, and the protein displayed is translated from the DNA. The J gene is TRDJ1, the V gene TRDV2, with D maybe TRDD3 (5 bases). Germline V gene sequence: CDR1 GEAIGNYY, CDR2 EKD. V lost 4 bases, J lost 1 base, and 21 bases lay in between. CDR3 size: 17 residues. The CDR3, as DNA: TGTGCCTGTGAGCTACTGGAGCTTCGAAGGGGCACCGATAAACTCATCTTT. Protein sequence: CACELLELRRGTDKLIF.

This clone was seen a handful of times. The protein in TCRdb stems from a much larger clone and differs at residue 5 from this DNA's translation, likely a read error; here the protein is translated from the DNA. The chain is built from TRDV1 and TRDJ1; TRDD3 aligns across 12 bases. The CDR3 consists of 22 residues. CDR1 is TSWWSYY, CDR2 QGS, per germline. Trimming at V came to 5 bases and at J to 7 bases, leaving 29 bases not matched to a gene. The CDR3 coding sequence is TGTGCTCTTGGGAAACGACAGCCCCACCATCTGATGCCATACTGGGGGATACTTAAACTCATCTTT. This sequence encodes CALGKRQPHHLMPYWGILKLIF.

This clone has a handful of counts. The called J gene is TRDJ1, whereas the V gene has no call; the table's D call, TRDD3, was not checked against the DNA. The CDR3 extends over 12 amino acids. The CDR3 nucleotides read TGTGCGGGTTGGACTGGGGGATCAGAACTCATCTTT. Encoded protein: CAGWTGGSELIF.

This clone has just a few counts. For this DNA, TCRdb reports the protein of a much larger clone, which diverges at residue 5, most likely from a read error; the protein presented here is translated directly from the DNA. The chain uses TRDV2 and TRDJ1, with 9 positions matching TRDD3. J gave up 0 bases and V 2 bases, and 6 bases lay outside the gene matches. This CDR3 is built from 16 residues. Germline CDR1 is GEAIGNYY and CDR2 is EKD. The CDR3 is CACDNLGDLYTDKLIF. As DNA, the CDR3 is TGTGCCTGTGACAACCTGGGGGATCTGTACACCGATAAACTCATCTTT.

This clone was observed a handful of times. TCRdb records a much larger clone's protein for this DNA, with a difference at residue 10 that likely arises from a read error; the protein given is the translation of the DNA. The V and J genes are TRDV2 and TRDJ1; TRDD3 matches 13 bases. This CDR3 region has 17 residues. J gave up 0 bases and V 3 bases, and 6 bases lay outside the gene matches. The germline V gene has CDR1 GEAIGNYY and CDR2 EKD. CDR3 nucleotide sequence: TGTGCCTGTGACTTACTGGGGGATACGGTAAACACCGATAAACTCATCTTT. Protein product: CACDLLGDTVNTDKLIF.

This clone was observed a handful of times. TCRdb has a much larger clone's protein, which differs at residue 11 from the translation of this DNA, likely because of a read error; what is shown is the protein translated from the DNA. V and J are TRDV2 and TRDJ3; 12 positions agree with TRDD3. The CDR3 runs 18 residues. Per germline, CDR1 GEAIGNYY and CDR2 EKD. The V gene end was trimmed by 0 bases and the J gene end by 8 bases; junction bases not matched to a gene: 7. This CDR3 is CACDTLTGGYPHTRQMFF. The CDR3 coding sequence is TGTGCCTGTGACACCCTCACTGGGGGATACCCTCACACCCGACAGATGTTTTTC.

In its sample, this clone ranks as medium-sized. Other DNA sequences in the sample encode the same CDR3. The rearrangement joins TRAV29/DV5 to TRDJ1; 9 nucleotides line up with TRDD3. The CDR3 contains 21 residues. Trimming took 3 bases from V and 0 from J; bases not matched to a gene: 24. Per the germline V gene, CDR1 is NSMFDY and CDR2 is ISSIKDK. CDR3 nucleotides: TGTGCAGCAACTGAGTCCCGACGTACTGGGGGACCCGTTTACTACACCGATAAACTCATCTTT. Translation: CAATESRRTGGPVYYTDKLIF.

A word on this clone: This may be a read error: a much more frequent sequence differs by one nucleotide. Other DNA sequences in this specimen translate into the identical CDR3. The V gene is TRDV1, the J gene TRDJ1; perhaps D is TRDD2 or TRDD3 (9 bases each). The ends were cut back, 5 bases at V and 9 bases at J, with 40 bases in the middle. This CDR3 contains 21 residues. Looked up from germline, CDR1 is TSWWSYY and CDR2 is QGS. As DNA, the CDR3 is TGTGCTCTTGGGCCCCGGACCCTTCCTACATACGGGGGATACCCACGGTCGGAACTCATCTTT. As protein: CALGPRTLPTYGGYPRSELIF.

This clone is labeled as large. Other DNA sequences in this specimen translate into the identical CDR3. CDR3 residues: CACDRVGGLIDKLIF. The CDR3 DNA sequence: TGTGCCTGTGACAGAGTGGGGGGGCTGATCGATAAACTCATCTTT. This chain links TRDV2 with TRDJ1; a weak D match, TRDD3 (6 bases). The V gene's germline CDR1 is GEAIGNYY and CDR2 EKD. The CDR3 has 15 residues. V shed 2 bases and J shed 4 bases, with 16 bases lying between them.

This clone occurred a few times. The translation of this DNA and the TCRdb protein of a much larger clone differ at residue 12, probably owing to a read error; the protein shown here is translated from the DNA. This chain joins TRDV1 and TRDJ1, with D possibly matching TRDD3 (6 bases). This CDR3 is 15 amino acids long. Trimming left V 0 bases short and J 10 bases short, with 18 bases between. Germline CDR1 reads TSWWSYY; CDR2 reads QGS. In nucleotides, the CDR3 is TGTGCTCTTGGGGAACTGGCTTGGGGGGGAGGTCCACTCATCTTT. Its translation is CALGELAWGGGPLIF.

The J gene is given as TRDJ1, and the V gene is not called; the table names TRDD3, a call not compared with the DNA. The CDR3 loop spans 23 amino acids. CDR3 sequence reads: CALGPSASFLLHWGLKYTDKLIF. CDR3 coding DNA: TGTGCTCTTGGGCCCTCAGCCTCCTTCCTACTTCACTGGGGGCTCAAGTACACCGATAAACTCATCTTT.

This clone turned up a few times. Only one base separates this from a far larger clonotype, so it likely reflects a read error. No DNA is shown, since the ends of the CDR3 on it are uncertain; the CDR3 is the one TCRdb lists. The rearrangement links TRAV29/DV5 to TRDJ1; the D segment call TRDD3 is taken from the table without a DNA check. The CDR3 length equals 19 residues, ends included. Germline lookup yields CDR1 NSMFDY and CDR2 ISSIKDK. The CDR3 loop is CSVLLCSGRDGAGLDKLIF.

This clone was counted only a few times. The protein TCRdb lists belongs to a much larger clone and differs from this DNA's translation at residue 7, which points to a read error; the protein shown is made from the DNA. V is TRDV2 and J is TRDJ1; possible D gene TRDD3, 5 bases. This CDR3 region has 15 residues. Trimming removed 2 bases at V and 4 bases at J, with 16 bases between. Per the germline V gene, CDR1 is GEAIGNYY and CDR2 is EKD. The CDR3 spells CACDRVRGLIDKLIF. The CDR3 DNA is TGTGCCTGTGACAGAGTGAGGGGGCTGATCGATAAACTCATCTTT.

Regarding this clone: TCRdb records a much larger clone's protein for this DNA, with a difference at residue 14 that likely arises from a read error; the protein given is the translation of the DNA. The chain uses TRDV1 and TRDJ1; 11 positions match TRDD3. The CDR3 totals 19 residues. Per the germline V gene, CDR1 is TSWWSYY and CDR2 is QGS. J lost 3 bases, V lost 2 bases, and 14 bases had no gene match. CDR3 in amino acids: CALGESRGWGIQGADKLIF. The CDR3 nucleotides are TGTGCTCTTGGGGAATCCCGAGGCTGGGGGATACAAGGCGCCGATAAACTCATCTTT.

Concerning this clone itself: The amino acid sequence in TCRdb belongs to a much larger clone and departs from this DNA's translation at residue 6, likely a sequencing read error; the sequence shown is translated from the DNA. This rearrangement joins TRDV1 to TRDJ1, with 10 nucleotides matching TRDD3. CDR3 length: 16 residues. Per germline, CDR1 TSWWSYY and CDR2 QGS. V lost 1 base to trimming and J lost 10 bases; unmatched junction nucleotides: 12. CDR3 DNA sequence: TGTGCTCTTGGGGAACCTCGGCGGGGGATACGCAACAGACTCATCTTT. Protein product: CALGEPRRGIRNRLIF.

This clone was counted only a few times. TCRdb lists the protein of a much larger clone for this DNA, which differs at residue 11, so this is likely a read error; the protein given here is translated from the DNA itself. This rearrangement joins TRDV1 to TRDJ1; TRDD3 is a possible D gene (5 bases). Trimming cost V 2 bases and J 0 bases, with 31 bases left between them. Germline-derived CDR1 and CDR2 are TSWWSYY and QGS. The CDR3 totals 22 residues. The CDR3 sequence is CALGESFLTSGYKKGDTDKLIF. The CDR3 DNA reads as TGTGCTCTTGGGGAATCTTTTTTGACTTCTGGGTATAAAAAAGGAGACACCGATAAACTCATCTTT.

About this clone itself: The protein held in TCRdb is that of a much larger clone and does not match this DNA's translation at residue 22, likely because of a read error; the protein shown is translated from the DNA. The chain joins TRDV2 to TRDJ1, with TRDD3 identical over 12 bases. The CDR3 is made up of 24 amino acids. Germline lookup yields CDR1 GEAIGNYY and CDR2 EKD. The CDR3 here is CACDTISPPTLSGGYARYTDKRIF. In nucleotides, the CDR3 is TGTGCCTGTGACACGATCTCCCCTCCCACACTTTCTGGGGGATACGCTAGGTACACCGATAAACGCATCTTT.

This clone was counted only a few times. Since a far larger clone is one base different, this is likely a read error. This sample also contains other DNA sequences that code for the same CDR3. The gene calls are TRDV2 and TRDJ1; 10 positions match TRDD3. V gave up 0 bases and J gave up 5 bases; unmatched junction bases: 17. The CDR3 has 19 amino acids. Germline-derived CDR1 and CDR2 are GEAIGNYY and EKD. The chain's CDR3 is CACDTVPLGDTKVTDKLIF. Written as DNA, the CDR3 is TGTGCCTGTGACACCGTCCCCTTGGGGGATACAAAGGTGACTGATAAACTCATCTTT.

By share of the sample, this clone is medium-sized. J is TRDJ1 and V is TRDV1, with TRDD3 as a possible D gene (5 bases). V was trimmed by 5 bases and J by 0 bases, leaving 25 bases between them. The germline V gene has CDR1 TSWWSYY and CDR2 QGS. There are 19 residues in the CDR3. CDR3 nucleotide sequence: TGTGCTCTTGGGTTCTTCTGGGTCCCTATAGGGGGGTACACCGATAAACTCATCTTT. Its translation: CALGFFWVPIGGYTDKLIF.

This clone occurred a few times. It is likely a read error: a sequence one base away is far more abundant. This chain connects TRDV2 to TRDJ1; 11 bases fit TRDD3. This CDR3 is 17 amino acids long. V was pared by 1 base and J by 0 bases, with 6 bases of the junction left unmatched. Germline V gives CDR1 GEAIGNYY, CDR2 EKD. CDR3 residues: CACDTRWGIPYTDKLIF. In DNA form, the CDR3 reads TGTGCCTGTGACACTCGCTGGGGGATACCGTACACCGATAAACTCATCTTT.

In this sample, this clone turned up a few times. A read error is the likely source, as a far larger clone sits one nucleotide away. Other DNA sequences in this sample translate to the same CDR3. The V and J genes are TRAV29/DV5 and TRDJ1; D is perhaps TRDD3 (5 bases). The CDR3 length is 19 residues. CDR1 and CDR2 from the germline V gene are NSMFDY and ISSIKDK. Written as DNA, the CDR3 is TGCAGTGTACTTCTATGCAGCGGAAGGGATGGGGCTGGATTGGATAAACTCATCTTT. Translation gives CSVLLCSGRDGAGLDKLIF.